A single sample is the source of the 5 T cell receptor beta chains below, sequenced in a study of blood T cell repertoires in COVID-19. Measured with immunoSEQ multiplex PCR; TCRdb has only the in-frame clones, and not every one. Among 120,000 or so clones listed, nearly 90% were seen once. The specimen sequenced was peripheral blood. Receptors originate from a woman aged 60-75 years with COVID-19, enrolled during active disease.

The J gene is TRBJ2-3, the V gene TRBV6-6; tentatively, D is TRBD1 (6 bases). Germline V CDR1 and CDR2: MNHNY, SVGAGI (reference sequence). V lost 6 bases and J 1 base, leaving 11 bases between the germline ends. CDR3 size: 14 residues. The CDR3 region is CASRQGLGTDTQYF. The CDR3 DNA sequence: TGTGCCAGCAGGCAGGGGCTGGGCACAGATACGCAGTATTTT.

Here the CDR3 DNA reads TGTGCCAGCAGTGATAGCGGGGGGCCGTGGGAGACCCAGTACTTC. This gives the protein CASSDSGGPWETQYF. The V gene is TRBV27, the J gene TRBJ2-5, with TRBD2 matching over 10 bases. Germline V CDR1 and CDR2: MNHEY, SMNVEV (reference sequence). Unmatched junction bases numbered 8, after V lost 5 bases and J lost 5 bases. There are 15 residues in the CDR3.

The rearrangement links TRBV29-1 to TRBJ1-2, with a tentative D call TRBD1 (5 bases). The germline CDR1 and CDR2 sequences are SQVTM and ANQGSEA. This CDR3 comprises 12 residues. V lost 8 bases and J lost 6, with 16 bases in between. The CDR3 reads CSSGGGDDGYTF. The CDR3 DNA reads as TGCAGCTCCGGAGGAGGGGACGATGGCTACACCTTC.

The J gene is TRBJ2-3, the V gene TRBV18, with 13 bases identical to TRBD2. The CDR3 length is 15 residues. The germline CDR1 and CDR2 sequences are KGHSH and LQKENI. V gave up 3 bases and J gave up 4 bases; unmatched junction bases: 1. CDR3 sequence (DNA): TGTGCCAGCTCACCGGGACTAGCGGGGCCAGATACGCAGTATTTT. It is translated as CASSPGLAGPDTQYF. Full variable domain (missing parts from reference TRBV18 and TRBJ2-3): NAGVMQNPRHLVRRRGQEARLRCSPMKGHSHVYWYRQLPEEGLKFMVYLQKENIIDESGMPKERFSAEFPKEGPSILRIQQVVRGDSAAYFCASSPGLAGPDTQYFGPGTRLTVL.

This clone was detected once. The V and J genes are TRBV5-1 and TRBJ2-1; the match to TRBD2 covers 11 bases. The junction had 8 bases not matched to a gene; V was cut back by 4 bases and J by 5 bases. Germline CDR1 and CDR2: SGHRS and YFSETQ. CDR3 size: 16 residues. This CDR3 is CASSPLLAGANNEQFF. CDR3 bases: TGCGCCAGCAGCCCCTTACTAGCGGGGGCCAACAATGAGCAGTTCTTC.